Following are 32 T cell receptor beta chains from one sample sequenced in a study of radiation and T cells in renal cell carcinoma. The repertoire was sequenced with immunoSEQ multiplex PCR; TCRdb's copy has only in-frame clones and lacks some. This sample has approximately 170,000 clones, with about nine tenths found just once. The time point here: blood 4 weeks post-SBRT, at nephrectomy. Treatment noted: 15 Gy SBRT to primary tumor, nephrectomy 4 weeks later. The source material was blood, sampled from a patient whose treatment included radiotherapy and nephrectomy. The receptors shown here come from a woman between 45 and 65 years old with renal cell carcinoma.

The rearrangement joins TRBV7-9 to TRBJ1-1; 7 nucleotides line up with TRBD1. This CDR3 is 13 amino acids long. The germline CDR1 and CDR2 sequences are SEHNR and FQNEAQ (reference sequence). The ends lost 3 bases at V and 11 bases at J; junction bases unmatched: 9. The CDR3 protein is CASSFDHRGGAFF. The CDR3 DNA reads TGTGCCAGCAGCTTCGACCACAGGGGAGGGGCTTTCTTT.

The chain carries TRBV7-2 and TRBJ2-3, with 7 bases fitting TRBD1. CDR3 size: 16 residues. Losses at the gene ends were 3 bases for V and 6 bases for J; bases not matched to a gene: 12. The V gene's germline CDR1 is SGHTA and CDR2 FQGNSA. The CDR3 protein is CASSFGSAGGADTQYF. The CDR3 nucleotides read TGTGCCAGCAGCTTTGGTTCGGCAGGGGGTGCGGATACGCAGTATTTT.

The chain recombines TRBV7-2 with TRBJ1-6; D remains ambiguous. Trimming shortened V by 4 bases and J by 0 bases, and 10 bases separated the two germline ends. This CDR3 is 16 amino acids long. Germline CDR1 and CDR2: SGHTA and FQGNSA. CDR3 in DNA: TGTGCCAGCAGCTCCAGCCTAAGCTCCTATAATTCACCCCTCCACTTT. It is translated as CASSSSLSSYNSPLHF. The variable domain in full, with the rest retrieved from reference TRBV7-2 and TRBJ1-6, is GAGVSQSPSNKVTEKGKDVELRCDPISGHTALYWYRQSLGQGLEFLIYFQGNSAPDKSGLPSDRFSAERTGGSVSTLTIQRTQQEDSAVYLCASSSSLSSYNSPLHFGNGTRLTVT.

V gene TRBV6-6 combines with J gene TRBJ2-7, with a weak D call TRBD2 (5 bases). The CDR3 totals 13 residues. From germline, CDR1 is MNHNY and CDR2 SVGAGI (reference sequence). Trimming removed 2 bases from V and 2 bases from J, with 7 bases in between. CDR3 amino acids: CASSYDYTYEQYF. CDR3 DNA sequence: TGTGCCAGCAGTTACGACTACACCTACGAGCAGTACTTC.

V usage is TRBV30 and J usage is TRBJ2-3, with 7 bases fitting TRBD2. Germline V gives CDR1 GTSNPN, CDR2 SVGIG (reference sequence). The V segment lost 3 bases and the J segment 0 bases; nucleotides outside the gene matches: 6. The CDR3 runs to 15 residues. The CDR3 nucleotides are TGTGCCTGGAGCCGACTAGCTGCTAGCACAGATACGCAGTATTTT. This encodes CAWSRLAASTDTQYF.

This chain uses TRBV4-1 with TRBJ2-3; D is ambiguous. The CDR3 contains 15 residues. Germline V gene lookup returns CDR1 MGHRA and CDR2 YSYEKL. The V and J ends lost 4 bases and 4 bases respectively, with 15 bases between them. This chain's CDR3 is CASSPQDSAPDTQYF. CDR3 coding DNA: TGCGCCAGCAGCCCCCAAGACTCCGCACCAGATACGCAGTATTTT.

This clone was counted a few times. CDR3 in amino acids: CASSLGQGEPQHF. CDR3 nucleotides: TGTGCCAGCAGCTTGGGACAGGGAGAGCCCCAGCATTTT. The chain carries TRBV7-2 and TRBJ1-5, with 9 bases matching TRBD1. Germline V gives CDR1 SGHTA, CDR2 FQGNSA. Trimming took 3 bases from V and 8 from J; bases not matched to a gene: 2. The CDR3 loop spans 13 amino acids.

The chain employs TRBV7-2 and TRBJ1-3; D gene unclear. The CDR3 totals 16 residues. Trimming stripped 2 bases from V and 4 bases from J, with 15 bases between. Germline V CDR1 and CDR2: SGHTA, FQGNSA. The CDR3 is CASSLTPTSVGNTIYF. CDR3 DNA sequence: TGTGCCAGCAGCTTAACTCCTACATCGGTGGGAAACACCATATATTTT.

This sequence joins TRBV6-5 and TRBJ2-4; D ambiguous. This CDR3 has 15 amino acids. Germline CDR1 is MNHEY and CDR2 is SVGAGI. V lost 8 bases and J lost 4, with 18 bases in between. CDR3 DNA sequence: TGTGCCAGCCCTGATTTCTCTCACCCTAAAAACATTCAGTACTTC. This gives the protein CASPDFSHPKNIQYF.

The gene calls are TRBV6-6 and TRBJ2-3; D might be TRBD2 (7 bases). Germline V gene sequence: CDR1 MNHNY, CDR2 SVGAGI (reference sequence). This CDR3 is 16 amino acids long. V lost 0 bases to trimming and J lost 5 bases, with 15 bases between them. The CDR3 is CASSYSWGGDEDTQYF. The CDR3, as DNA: TGTGCCAGCAGTTACTCCTGGGGGGGCGATGAAGATACGCAGTATTTT.

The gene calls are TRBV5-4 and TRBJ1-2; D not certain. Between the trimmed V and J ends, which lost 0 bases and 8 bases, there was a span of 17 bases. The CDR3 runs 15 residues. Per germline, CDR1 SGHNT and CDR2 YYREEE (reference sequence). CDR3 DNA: TGTGCCAGCAGCTTGGCCTTCCCTATGAGCGCCGGCTACACCTTC. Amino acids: CASSLAFPMSAGYTF. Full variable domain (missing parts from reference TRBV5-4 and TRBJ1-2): ETGVTQSPTHLIKTRGQQVTLRCSSQSGHNTVSWYQQALGQGPQFIFQYYREEENGRGNFPPRFSGLQFPNYSSELNVNALELDDSALYLCASSLAFPMSAGYTFGSGTRLTVV.

CDR3 region: CASSQGLAGYQETQYF. The CDR3 DNA reads as TGTGCCAGCAGCCAGGGACTAGCGGGGTACCAAGAGACCCAGTACTTC. V is TRBV7-9 and J is TRBJ2-5; 13 bases are shared with TRBD2. The CDR3 is 16 amino acids. Germline V gives CDR1 SEHNR, CDR2 FQNEAQ (reference sequence). V lost 5 bases to trimming and J lost 0 bases; unmatched junction nucleotides: 3.

CDR3 in amino acids: CASGPGQGINTIYF. The CDR3 nucleotides are TGCGCCAGTGGACCGGGACAGGGGATAAACACCATATATTTT. V is TRBV5-1 and J is TRBJ1-3; 10 bases line up with TRBD1. The J segment lost 6 bases and the V segment lost 8 bases, leaving 8 bases of the junction unmatched. Germline CDR1 is SGHRS and CDR2 is YFSETQ. This CDR3 has 14 amino acids.

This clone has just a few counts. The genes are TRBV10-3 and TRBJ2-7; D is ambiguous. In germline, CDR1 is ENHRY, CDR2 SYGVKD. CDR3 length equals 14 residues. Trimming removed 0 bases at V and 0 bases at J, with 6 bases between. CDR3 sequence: CAISESLSSYEQYF. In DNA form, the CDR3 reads TGTGCCATCAGTGAGTCGCTGAGCTCCTACGAGCAGTACTTC.

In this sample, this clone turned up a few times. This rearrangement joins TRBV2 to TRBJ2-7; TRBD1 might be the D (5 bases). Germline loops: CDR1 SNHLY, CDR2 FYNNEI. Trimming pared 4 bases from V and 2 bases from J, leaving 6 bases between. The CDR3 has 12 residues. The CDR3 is CASSAGTYEQYF. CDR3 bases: TGTGCCAGCAGTGCAGGGACCTACGAGCAGTACTTC.

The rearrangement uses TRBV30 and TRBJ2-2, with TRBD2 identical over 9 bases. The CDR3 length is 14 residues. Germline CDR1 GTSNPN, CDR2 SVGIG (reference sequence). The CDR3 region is CALGTSWNTGELFF. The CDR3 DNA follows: TGTGCGCTGGGGACTAGCTGGAACACCGGGGAGCTGTTTTTT.

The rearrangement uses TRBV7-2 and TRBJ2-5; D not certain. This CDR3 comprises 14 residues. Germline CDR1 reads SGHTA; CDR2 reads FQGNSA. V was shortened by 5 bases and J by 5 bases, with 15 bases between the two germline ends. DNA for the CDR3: TGTGCCAGCAGCCAATCGAGGAGTTCGGAGACCCAGTACTTC. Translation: CASSQSRSSETQYF.

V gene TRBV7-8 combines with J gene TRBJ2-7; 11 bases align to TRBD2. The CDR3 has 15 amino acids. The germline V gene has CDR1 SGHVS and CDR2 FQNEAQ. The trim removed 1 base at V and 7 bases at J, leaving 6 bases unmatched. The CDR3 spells CASSLVLAGVWEQYF. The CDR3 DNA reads TGTGCCAGCAGCTTAGTACTAGCGGGGGTCTGGGAGCAGTACTTC.

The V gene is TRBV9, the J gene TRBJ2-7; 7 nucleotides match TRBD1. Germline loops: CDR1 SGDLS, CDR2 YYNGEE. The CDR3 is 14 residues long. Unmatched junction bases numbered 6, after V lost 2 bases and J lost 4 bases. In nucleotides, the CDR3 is TGTGCCAGCAGCGTCCGGGACAGTTATTACGAGCAGTACTTC. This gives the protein CASSVRDSYYEQYF.

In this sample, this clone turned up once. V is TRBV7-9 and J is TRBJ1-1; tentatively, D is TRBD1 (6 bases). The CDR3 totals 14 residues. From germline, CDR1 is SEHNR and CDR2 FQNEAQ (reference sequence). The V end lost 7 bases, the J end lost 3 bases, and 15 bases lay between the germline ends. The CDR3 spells CASTLDRIDTEAFF. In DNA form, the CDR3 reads TGTGCCAGCACCCTCGACAGGATTGACACTGAAGCTTTCTTT.

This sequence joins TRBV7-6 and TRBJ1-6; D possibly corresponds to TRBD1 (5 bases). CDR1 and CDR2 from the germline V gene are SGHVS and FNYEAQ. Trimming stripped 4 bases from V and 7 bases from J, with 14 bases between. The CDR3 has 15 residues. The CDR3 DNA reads TGTGCCAGCAGCTACGGGACTTCCCCAAATTCACCCCTCCACTTT. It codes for CASSYGTSPNSPLHF. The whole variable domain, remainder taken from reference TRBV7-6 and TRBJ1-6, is GAGVSQSPRYKVTKRGQDVALRCDPISGHVSLYWYRQALGQGPEFLTYFNYEAQQDKSGLPNDRFSAERPEGSISTLTIQRTEQRDSAMYRCASSYGTSPNSPLHFGNGTRLTVT.

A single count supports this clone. The CDR3 here is CASSIGRGDGYTF. In nucleotides, the CDR3 is TGTGCCAGTAGTATAGGGAGAGGGGACGGCTACACCTTC. The chain is built from TRBV19 and TRBJ1-2; possible D gene TRBD1, 5 bases. CDR3 length: 13 amino acids. Germline values: CDR1 LNHDA, CDR2 SQIVND (reference sequence). The V end was cut by 1 base, the J end by 8 bases, with 11 bases between.

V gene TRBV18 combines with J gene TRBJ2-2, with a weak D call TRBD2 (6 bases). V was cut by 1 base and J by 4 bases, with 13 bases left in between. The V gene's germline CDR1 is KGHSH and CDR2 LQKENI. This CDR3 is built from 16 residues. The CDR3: CASSPRGEVGTGELFF. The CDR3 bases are TGTGCCAGCTCACCACGAGGGGAGGTTGGCACCGGGGAGCTGTTTTTT.

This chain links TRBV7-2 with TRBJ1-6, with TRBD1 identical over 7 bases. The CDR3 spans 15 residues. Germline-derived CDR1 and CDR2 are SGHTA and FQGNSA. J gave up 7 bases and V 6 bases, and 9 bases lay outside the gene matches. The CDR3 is CASSRDRVGNSPLHF. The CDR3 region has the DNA TGTGCCAGCAGTCGTGACAGGGTGGGGAATTCACCCCTCCACTTT.

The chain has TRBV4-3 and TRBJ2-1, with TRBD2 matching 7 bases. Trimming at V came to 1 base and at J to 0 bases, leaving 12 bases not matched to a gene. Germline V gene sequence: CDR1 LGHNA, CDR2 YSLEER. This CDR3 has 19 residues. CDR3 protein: CASSQGGSWGGSSYNEQFF. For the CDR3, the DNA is TGCGCCAGCAGCCAAGGAGGCTCTTGGGGGGGGAGCTCCTACAATGAGCAGTTCTTC.

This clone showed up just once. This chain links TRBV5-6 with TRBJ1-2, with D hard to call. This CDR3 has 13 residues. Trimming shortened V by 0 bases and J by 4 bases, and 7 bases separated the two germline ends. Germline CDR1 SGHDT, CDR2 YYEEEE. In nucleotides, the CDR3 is TGTGCCAGCAGCTTGGGTAGCAGCTATGGCTACACCTTC. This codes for CASSLGSSYGYTF. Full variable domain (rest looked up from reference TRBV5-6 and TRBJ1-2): DAGVTQSPTHLIKTRGQQVTLRCSPKSGHDTVSWYQQALGQGPQFIFQYYEEEERQRGNFPDRFSGHQFPNYSSELNVNALLLGDSALYLCASSLGSSYGYTFGSGTRLTVV.

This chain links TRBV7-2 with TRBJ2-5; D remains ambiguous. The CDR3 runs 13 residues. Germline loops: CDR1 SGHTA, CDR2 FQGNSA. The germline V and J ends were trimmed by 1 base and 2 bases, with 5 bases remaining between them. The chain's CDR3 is CASSLGQQETQYF. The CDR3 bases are TGTGCCAGCAGCTTAGGGCAGCAAGAGACCCAGTACTTC.

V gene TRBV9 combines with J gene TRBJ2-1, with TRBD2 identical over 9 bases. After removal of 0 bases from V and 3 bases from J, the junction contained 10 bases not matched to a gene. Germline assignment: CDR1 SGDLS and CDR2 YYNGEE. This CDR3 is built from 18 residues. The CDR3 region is CASSVDVSGGTYYNEQFF. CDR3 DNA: TGTGCCAGCAGCGTAGACGTTAGCGGGGGAACTTACTACAATGAGCAGTTCTTC.

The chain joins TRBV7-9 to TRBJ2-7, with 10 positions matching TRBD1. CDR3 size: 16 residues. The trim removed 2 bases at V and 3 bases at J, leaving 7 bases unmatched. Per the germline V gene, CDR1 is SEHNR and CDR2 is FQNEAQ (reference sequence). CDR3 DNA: TGTGCCAGCAGCTTAAAGGGACAGGGGTCCCTCTACGAGCAGTACTTC. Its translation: CASSLKGQGSLYEQYF.

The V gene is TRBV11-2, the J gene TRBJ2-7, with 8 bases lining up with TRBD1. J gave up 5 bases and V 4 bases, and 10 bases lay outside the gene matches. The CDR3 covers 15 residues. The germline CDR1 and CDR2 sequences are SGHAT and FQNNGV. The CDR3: CASSSGTGIQHEQYF. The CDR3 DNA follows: TGTGCCAGCAGCTCCGGGACAGGAATACAACACGAGCAGTACTTC.

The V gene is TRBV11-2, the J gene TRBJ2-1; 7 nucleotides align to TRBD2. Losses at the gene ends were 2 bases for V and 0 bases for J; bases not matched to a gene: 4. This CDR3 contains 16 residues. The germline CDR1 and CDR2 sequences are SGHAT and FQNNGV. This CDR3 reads CASSLWRGTSYNEQFF. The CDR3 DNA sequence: TGTGCCAGCAGCTTATGGCGGGGGACCTCCTACAATGAGCAGTTCTTC.

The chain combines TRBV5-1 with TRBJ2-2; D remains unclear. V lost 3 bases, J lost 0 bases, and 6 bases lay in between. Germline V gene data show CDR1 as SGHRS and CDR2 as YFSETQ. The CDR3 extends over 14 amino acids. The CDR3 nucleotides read TGCGCCAGCAGCTCCCTCTCGAACACCGGGGAGCTGTTTTTT. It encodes CASSSLSNTGELFF.